This TCR beta chain was recovered during a study of post-analysis software for immune sequencing data. Overall study context: As for disease course, relapsing-remitting, secondary progressive and progressive-relapsing multiple sclerosis were all included. The study, taken as a whole, reports: When compared against controls, multiple sclerosis patients showed significantly lower normalized Chao1 diversity. Samples prepared in the same batch strongly co-clustered by F measure. Included in a set of four or five TRBV segments more frequent in patients than controls were TRBV5-6, TRBV5-1 and TRBV20-1.

About this clonotype itself: Its antigen is still unknown.

The germline V gene has CDR1 SGHTA and CDR2 FQGNSA. The CDR3 totals 17 residues. Trimming shortened V by 5 bases and J by 1 base, and 18 bases separated the two germline ends. cDNA libraries of TCR beta carried unique molecular identifiers. From around 1 to 10 million T cells, 400,000 to 600,000 cDNA molecules were obtained. TCRdb re-analysed the PCR reads in MiXCR, keeping a single row per CDR3 protein. The sample consists of approximately 350,000 distinct CDR3 sequences, approximately 38% of them appearing once. Sequencing was performed on blood. V is TRBV7-2 and J is TRBJ2-1; TRBD1 might be the D (5 bases). The receptor was isolated from a girl aged 5-17 years with multiple sclerosis. Here the CDR3 DNA reads TGTGCCAGCAGCCGCTCAAGACACAGGAATTCCTACAATGAGCAGTTCTTC. This gives the protein CASSRSRHRNSYNEQFF.